A single sample is the source of the 25 T cell receptor beta chains below, sequenced in a study of cytomegalovirus exposure and HLA in healthy donors. Primers: 60 Vbeta forward and 13 Jbeta reverse. Using immunoSEQ multiplex PCR, the repertoire was profiled, and TCRdb retains in-frame clones only, with some absent. The table lists about 120,000 clones, nearly 80% of them singletons. Material for sequencing was PBMCs. These receptors all come from a woman between 25 and 40 years old in good health and CMV-seropositive.

This clone appeared once. The gene calls are TRBV5-1 and TRBJ2-5; 10 bases agree with TRBD2. V lost 0 bases and J lost 0; bases outside the gene matches: 5. The CDR3 spans 17 residues. Germline V gene sequence: CDR1 SGHRS, CDR2 YFSETQ. CDR3 DNA sequence: TGCGCCAGCAGCTTGGGGGTAGCGGGGGGTCACCAAGAGACCCAGTACTTC. Translation gives CASSLGVAGGHQETQYF. The full variable domain, rest sourced from reference TRBV5-1 and TRBJ2-5, is KAGVTQTPRYLIKTRGQQVTLSCSPISGHRSVSWYQQTPGQGLQFLFEYFSETQRNKGNFPGRFSGRQFSNSRSEMNVSTLELGDSALYLCASSLGVAGGHQETQYFGPGTRLLVL.

This clone was picked up a small number of times. The J gene is TRBJ1-5, the V gene TRBV5-6; 7 bases are a match to TRBD1. The V gene end was trimmed by 7 bases and the J gene end by 4 bases; junction bases not matched to a gene: 14. Germline CDR1 and CDR2: SGHDT and YYEEEE. This CDR3 is built from 16 residues. This chain's CDR3 is CASSRRQGVLNQPQHF. In DNA, the CDR3 is TGTGCCAGCTCCCGGCGGCAGGGGGTATTGAATCAGCCCCAGCATTTT.

The rearrangement links TRBV4-1 to TRBJ2-7, with D possibly TRBD2 on 6 matching bases. The CDR3 contains 15 residues. Germline loops: CDR1 MGHRA, CDR2 YSYEKL. V lost 3 bases and J 1 base, leaving 13 bases between the germline ends. The CDR3 bases are TGCGCCAGCAGCCAGAGGGAGGTCGGGTCCTACGAGCAGTACTTC. Its translation: CASSQREVGSYEQYF.

The chain recombines TRBV5-1 with TRBJ2-5; 7 nucleotides agree with TRBD2. The V gene end was trimmed by 3 bases and the J gene end by 5 bases; junction bases not matched to a gene: 7. The CDR3 extends over 14 amino acids. The germline V gene encodes CDR1 SGHRS and CDR2 YFSETQ. The CDR3 coding sequence is TGCGCCAGCAGCTCAACTAGCGTAGGGGAGACCCAGTACTTC. Amino acids: CASSSTSVGETQYF.

This clone has only one observation. The chain carries TRBV7-2 and TRBJ2-2; 7 bases map to TRBD2. Germline-derived CDR1 and CDR2 are SGHTA and FQGNSA. The J segment lost 4 bases and the V segment lost 8 bases, leaving 4 bases of the junction unmatched. This CDR3 has 13 amino acids. The DNA for the CDR3 is TGTGCCAGCGCGGGGGTTTCCACCGGGGAGCTGTTTTTT. Its translation: CASAGVSTGELFF.

The CDR3 DNA follows: TGTGCCAGCTCACCATCAGGGGGCATCACTGAAGCTTTCTTT. This codes for CASSPSGGITEAFF. The chain uses TRBV18 and TRBJ1-1; 8 bases fit TRBD1. This CDR3 region has 14 residues. Germline V gene lookup returns CDR1 KGHSH and CDR2 LQKENI. V trimming: 2 bases; J trimming: 4 bases; junction bases outside the gene matches: 3. Full variable domain (missing parts from reference TRBV18 and TRBJ1-1): NAGVMQNPRHLVRRRGQEARLRCSPMKGHSHVYWYRQLPEEGLKFMVYLQKENIIDESGMPKERFSAEFPKEGPSILRIQQVVRGDSAAYFCASSPSGGITEAFFGQGTRLTVV.

This chain connects TRBV6-5 to TRBJ2-4, with D perhaps TRBD2 (6 bases). V was trimmed by 5 bases and J by 0 bases, leaving 11 bases between them. Germline V lookup: CDR1 MNHEY, CDR2 SVGAGI. The CDR3 covers 15 residues. In DNA form, the CDR3 reads TGTGCCAGCAGTCGCCTCGGGGGAGCCAAAAACATTCAGTACTTC. Its protein is CASSRLGGAKNIQYF.

The V gene is TRBV27, the J gene TRBJ2-7; D uncertain. Trimming left V 2 bases short and J 5 bases short, with 10 bases between. Germline V gene lookup returns CDR1 MNHEY and CDR2 SMNVEV (reference sequence). The CDR3 spans 13 residues. CDR3 loop: CASSLSLLNEQYF. CDR3 nucleotides: TGTGCCAGCAGTTTAAGCTTGCTGAACGAGCAGTACTTC.

This sequence joins TRBV28 and TRBJ2-5; TRBD1 agrees at 8 bases. The V and J ends lost 7 bases and 5 bases, in that order; junction bases with no gene match: 9. This CDR3 comprises 14 residues. The germline CDR1 and CDR2 sequences are MDHEN and SYDVKM. This CDR3 reads CASKSGGAGETQYF. Here the CDR3 DNA reads TGTGCCAGCAAGTCAGGGGGCGCGGGGGAGACCCAGTACTTC.

The V gene is TRBV9, the J gene TRBJ2-1; 7 bases align to TRBD1. CDR1 and CDR2 from the germline V gene are SGDLS and YYNGEE. This CDR3 has 15 residues. Germline trimming cut 3 bases from V and 2 bases from J; bases unmatched to any gene: 5. CDR3 residues: CASSDRGGAYNEQFF. CDR3 coding DNA: TGTGCCAGCAGCGACAGGGGTGGCGCCTACAATGAGCAGTTCTTC.

This clone was picked up a small number of times. The CDR3 DNA reads as TGTGCGTGTAGCTCCTACAATGAGCAGTTCTTC. Protein: CACSSYNEQFF. V usage is TRBV5-4 and J usage is TRBJ2-1; D gene unclear. This CDR3 is built from 11 residues. The germline gives CDR1 SGHNT, CDR2 YYREEE (reference sequence).

This clone is a singleton in its sample. The chain is built from TRBV28 and TRBJ2-1, with D perhaps matching TRBD1 (5 bases). Trimming removed 2 bases at V and 9 bases at J, with 11 bases between. Germline CDR1 is MDHEN and CDR2 is SYDVKM. This CDR3 is 13 amino acids long. The CDR3 spells CASSLVGEGEQFF. CDR3 coding DNA: TGTGCCAGCAGTTTAGTAGGGGAAGGTGAGCAGTTCTTC.

CDR3 protein: CASSQERRGGIETQYF. The CDR3 DNA sequence: TGCGCCAGCAGCCAAGAAAGGCGGGGGGGCATAGAGACCCAGTACTTC. This rearrangement joins TRBV4-3 to TRBJ2-5, with 9 positions matching TRBD2. Germline V CDR1 and CDR2: LGHNA, YSLEER. The CDR3 is 16 residues long. V lost 0 bases and J lost 4; bases outside the gene matches: 6.

The gene calls are TRBV6-5 and TRBJ2-1, with a possible D match to TRBD2 (7 bases). The CDR3 runs to 15 residues. V was cut by 7 bases and J by 10 bases, with 23 bases left in between. Germline CDR1 reads MNHEY; CDR2 reads SVGAGI. The CDR3 loop reads CASTPSTAGAGEQFF. Written as DNA, the CDR3 is TGTGCCAGCACCCCTTCGACGGCGGGGGCAGGGGAGCAGTTCTTC.

This clone was counted between two and nine times. The gene calls are TRBV7-9 and TRBJ1-6, with a possible D match to TRBD1 (6 bases). Trimming took 5 bases from V and 9 from J, leaving 17 bases between them. CDR1 is SEHNR, CDR2 FQNEAQ, per germline (reference sequence). This CDR3 has 15 amino acids. The CDR3 is CASSPPGGLGSPLHF. The DNA of the CDR3 is TGTGCCAGCAGCCCCCCCGGGGGGCTAGGTTCACCCCTCCACTTT. The whole variable domain, remainder taken from reference TRBV7-9 and TRBJ1-6, is DTGVSQNPRHKITKRGQNVTFRCDPISEHNRLYWYRQTLGQGPEFLTYFQNEAQLEKSRLLSDRFSAERPKGSFSTLEIQRTEQGDSAMYLCASSPPGGLGSPLHFGNGTRLTVT.

This chain joins TRBV4-1 and TRBJ2-5; possible D gene TRBD1, 6 bases. V lost 5 bases and J 0 bases, leaving 19 bases between the germline ends. CDR3 size: 17 residues. CDR1 and CDR2 from the germline V gene are MGHRA and YSYEKL. The CDR3 sequence: CASSKGPGAPYQETQYF. Written as DNA, the CDR3 is TGCGCCAGCAGCAAAGGACCAGGGGCCCCGTACCAAGAGACCCAGTACTTC.

This clone came up a few times. The chain couples TRBV4-1 to TRBJ1-1; 8 bases are shared with TRBD1. V was pared by 5 bases and J by 14 bases, with 7 bases of the junction left unmatched. The V gene's germline CDR1 is MGHRA and CDR2 YSYEKL. CDR3 length: 11 amino acids. CDR3 loop: CASSSRTGLFF. The DNA for the CDR3 is TGCGCCAGCAGCTCTCGGACAGGGTTGTTCTTT.

The genes are TRBV30 and TRBJ2-4; D possibly corresponds to TRBD1 (5 bases). V dropped 3 bases and J dropped 6 bases, with 9 bases sitting between them. The CDR3 consists of 12 residues. Germline CDR1 reads GTSNPN; CDR2 reads SVGIG (reference sequence). The CDR3 region is CAWRGAGNIQYF. For the CDR3, the DNA is TGTGCCTGGAGAGGGGCAGGAAACATTCAGTACTTC.

The chain has TRBV4-1 and TRBJ1-3; 8 bases agree with TRBD1. CDR3 length equals 17 residues. V dropped 4 bases and J dropped 0; count of bases not matched to a gene: 8. The germline V gene encodes CDR1 MGHRA and CDR2 YSYEKL. The chain's CDR3 is CASSRQGLTLSGNTIYF. For the CDR3, the DNA is TGCGCCAGCAGCCGACAGGGGTTAACTCTCTCTGGAAACACCATATATTTT.

The rearrangement uses TRBV5-6 and TRBJ2-5, with D unclear. V dropped 0 bases and J dropped 5 bases, with 23 bases sitting between them. Germline V gene lookup returns CDR1 SGHDT and CDR2 YYEEEE. This CDR3 has 18 amino acids. CDR3 sequence reads: CASSLDLGLRPRQETQYF. The CDR3 region has the DNA TGTGCCAGCAGCTTGGACCTTGGTTTGAGACCGCGGCAGGAGACCCAGTACTTC. Based on the CDR3 plus reference TRBV5-6 and TRBJ2-5, the full variable domain is DAGVTQSPTHLIKTRGQQVTLRCSPKSGHDTVSWYQQALGQGPQFIFQYYEEEERQRGNFPDRFSGHQFPNYSSELNVNALLLGDSALYLCASSLDLGLRPRQETQYFGPGTRLLVL.

This clone was observed a few times. This sequence joins TRBV2 and TRBJ1-5, with a tentative D call TRBD1 (5 bases). CDR1 is SNHLY, CDR2 FYNNEI, per germline. Deletions cut 6 bases from V and 5 bases from J, with 11 bases between. The CDR3 sequence is 13 residues long. CDR3 sequence: CASRTDTDQPQHF. The CDR3 DNA follows: TGTGCCAGCAGGACGGACACTGATCAGCCCCAGCATTTT.

This clone showed up just once. V and J are TRBV7-2 and TRBJ2-5, with no clear D. Trimming left V 4 bases short and J 7 bases short, with 16 bases between. From germline, CDR1 is SGHTA and CDR2 FQGNSA. The CDR3 has 14 amino acids. In DNA, the CDR3 is TGTGCCAGCAGCTCCAGCCGGGTTCTTGGGACCCAGTACTTC. The encoded protein is CASSSSRVLGTQYF.

This clone was counted a single time. This rearrangement joins TRBV25-1 to TRBJ1-1, with D perhaps matching TRBD1 (5 bases). The CDR3 sequence is 13 residues long. Trimming left V 4 bases short and J 0 bases short, with 6 bases between. Per germline, CDR1 MGHDK and CDR2 SYGVNS. This CDR3 is CASSAGVNTEAFF. As DNA, the CDR3 is TGTGCCAGCAGTGCGGGGGTGAACACTGAAGCTTTCTTT.

The V and J genes are TRBV7-2 and TRBJ2-3; D remains ambiguous. The germline CDR1 and CDR2 sequences are SGHTA and FQGNSA. The germline V and J ends were trimmed by 3 bases and 1 base, with 8 bases remaining between them. The CDR3 loop spans 14 amino acids. DNA of the CDR3: TGTGCCAGCAGCTTCGGTCCCGGCACAGATACGCAGTATTTT. Its protein is CASSFGPGTDTQYF.

This clone appeared a few times. The gene calls are TRBV27 and TRBJ2-7; the D gene is possibly TRBD1 (5 bases). The V gene lost 5 bases and the J gene lost 2 bases, with 16 bases spanning the gap. Per germline, CDR1 MNHEY and CDR2 SMNVEV (reference sequence). This CDR3 region has 15 residues. As DNA, the CDR3 is TGTGCCAGCAGTCAGCAGGGATCGAAGGCCTACGAGCAGTACTTC. This codes for CASSQQGSKAYEQYF.